One and the same sample provided the 27 T cell receptor beta chains below, sequenced in a study of blood T cell repertoires in COVID-19. Profiled with immunoSEQ multiplex PCR; TCRdb holds only in-frame clones, not every one. The sample has roughly 300,000 clones, 80% to 85% seen once. Sequenced input: peripheral blood. The source of these receptors is a woman aged 55-75 years with active or convalescent COVID-19.

The rearrangement uses TRBV10-3 and TRBJ1-2; maybe TRBD1 (6 bases). The germline V and J ends were trimmed by 8 bases and 7 bases, with 23 bases remaining between them. This CDR3 has 15 amino acids. Germline V CDR1 and CDR2: ENHRY, SYGVKD. This chain's CDR3 is CAIQIKGGGRGGYTF. CDR3 coding DNA: TGTGCCATCCAAATTAAGGGAGGGGGAAGAGGTGGCTACACCTTC.

A single count supports this clone. The genes are TRBV14 and TRBJ1-4; D perhaps matches TRBD1 (5 bases). The germline gives CDR1 SGHDN, CDR2 FVKESK. CDR3 size: 13 residues. Trimming took off 5 bases at V and 5 bases at J, with 9 bases between the two ends. The CDR3 region is CASSRAGNEKLFF. In DNA, the CDR3 is TGTGCCAGCAGCAGGGCAGGGAATGAAAAACTGTTTTTT.

The chain combines TRBV3-1 (or the pseudogene TRBV3-2) with TRBJ1-2; a weak D match, TRBD1 (5 bases). The ends were cut back, 4 bases at V and 4 bases at J, with 16 bases in the middle. Germline values: CDR1 LGHDT, CDR2 YNNKEL (reference sequence). The CDR3 totals 15 residues. Here the CDR3 DNA reads TGTGCCAGCAGCCCCCCGGGGGTAACAGCCTATGGCTACACCTTC. It is translated as CASSPPGVTAYGYTF.

This chain joins TRBV6-6 and TRBJ1-5; D perhaps matches TRBD1 (5 bases). Germline CDR1 reads MNHNY; CDR2 reads SVGAGI (reference sequence). This CDR3 is 16 amino acids long. The V and J ends lost 4 bases and 3 bases respectively, with 16 bases between them. In DNA, the CDR3 is TGTGCCAGCAGTTTAACCCCAGTGGGGCTCAATCAGCCCCAGCATTTT. Its translation is CASSLTPVGLNQPQHF.

The rearrangement joins TRBV6-1 to TRBJ1-5; D remains unclear. The V end lost 2 bases, the J end lost 7 bases, and 9 bases lay between the germline ends. This CDR3 spans 13 amino acids. The V gene's germline CDR1 is MNHNS and CDR2 SASEGT. In nucleotides, the CDR3 is TGTGCCAGCAGTGAATTCTTGTTGCAGCCCCAGCATTTT. Encoded protein: CASSEFLLQPQHF.

Only a few counts were recorded for this clone. CDR3 loop: CASSEGTGGRDGYTF. The DNA of the CDR3 is TGCGCCAGCAGTGAGGGGACAGGGGGCCGGGATGGCTACACCTTC. The V call is TRBV10-1, the J call TRBJ1-2, with 12 bases identical to TRBD1. This CDR3 is 15 amino acids long. With V trimmed by 2 bases and J by 6 bases, 4 bases remained unmatched. Germline V CDR1 and CDR2: WNHNN, SYGVQD (reference sequence).

This clone was observed a single time. The V and J genes are TRBV7-3 and TRBJ2-2, with 10 bases identical to TRBD1. CDR1 SGHTA and CDR2 FQGTGA come from the germline V gene. CDR3 length: 16 amino acids. With 5 bases clipped from V and 1 base from J, the junction kept 4 bases outside the gene matches. The CDR3 DNA follows: TGTGCCAGCAGCCCCCGGGACAGGGGGAACACCGGGGAGCTGTTTTTT. Amino acid sequence: CASSPRDRGNTGELFF.

A few counts support this clone. The chain joins TRBV27 to TRBJ2-7; D is unresolved. V was cut by 3 bases and J by 7 bases, with 7 bases left in between. Germline assignment: CDR1 MNHEY and CDR2 SMNVEV (reference sequence). The CDR3 length is 11 residues. CDR3: CASSFFEEQYF. In DNA, the CDR3 is TGTGCCAGCAGTTTCTTCGAGGAGCAGTACTTC.

The CDR3 DNA reads TGCAGTGCTAGTGGGGGCAGGGTGAACACTGAAGCTTTCTTT. Translating gives CSASGGRVNTEAFF. V gene TRBV20-1 combines with J gene TRBJ1-1; perhaps TRBD1 as D (6 bases). Trimming stripped 3 bases from V and 0 bases from J, with 11 bases between. In germline, CDR1 is DFQATT, CDR2 SNEGSKA (reference sequence). The CDR3 covers 14 residues.

The sample holds one count of this clone. The chain employs TRBV28 and TRBJ2-1; D perhaps matches TRBD1 (7 bases). Trimming removed 6 bases at V and 8 bases at J, with 20 bases between. The germline V gene encodes CDR1 MDHEN and CDR2 SYDVKM. The length of the CDR3 is 15 residues. The CDR3 DNA reads as TGTGCCAGCAGCGGCCGACAGGGAGGTATCGATGAGCAGTTCTTC. Its translation: CASSGRQGGIDEQFF.

This clone was seen a single time. The rearrangement links TRBV4-1 to TRBJ2-5; 12 bases are a match to TRBD2. V gave up 5 bases and J gave up 5 bases; unmatched junction bases: 3. Germline V gives CDR1 MGHRA, CDR2 YSYEKL. This CDR3 region has 14 residues. CDR3 protein: CASSSSGGAETQYF. In DNA form, the CDR3 reads TGCGCCAGCAGCTCTAGCGGGGGGGCGGAGACCCAGTACTTC.

The chain has TRBV21-1 and TRBJ1-3. TRBV21-1 corresponds to a pseudogene. This CDR3 has 13 amino acids. The CDR3 DNA follows: TGTGCCAGCAGCAGGTCTAAAAGAAACACCATATATTTT. Translation: CASSRSKRNTIYF.

The chain links TRBV3-1 (or the pseudogene TRBV3-2) to TRBJ2-5; 7 nucleotides align to TRBD1. This CDR3 contains 13 residues. The ends lost 4 bases at V and 10 bases at J; junction bases unmatched: 9. Germline V CDR1 and CDR2: LGHDT, YNNKEL (reference sequence). Here the CDR3 DNA reads TGTGCCAGCAGCCCTCGGGATCGGGACAGCCAGTACTTC. The encoded protein is CASSPRDRDSQYF.

V is TRBV7-8 and J is TRBJ1-2; 7 bases fit TRBD1. Germline loops: CDR1 SGHVS, CDR2 FQNEAQ. The CDR3 is 16 residues long. Trimming at V came to 0 bases and at J to 5 bases, leaving 9 bases not matched to a gene. The CDR3 is CASSLAEGTARYGYTF. The CDR3 DNA sequence: TGTGCCAGCAGCTTAGCTGAAGGGACAGCTCGATATGGCTACACCTTC.

The chain couples TRBV13 to TRBJ1-2; weak D call: TRBD1 (5 bases). Germline-derived CDR1 and CDR2 are PRHDT and FYEKMQ (reference sequence). The CDR3 consists of 13 residues. Trimming pared 5 bases from V and 3 bases from J, leaving 10 bases between. CDR3 bases: TGTGCCAGCAGCCCTCGGGACTACTATGGCTACACCTTC. Its translation: CASSPRDYYGYTF.

With regard to this clone: Additional DNA sequences in this sample encode the identical CDR3. The CDR3 sequence is CAWSPGLAGTDTQYF. CDR3 nucleotides: TGTGCCTGGAGCCCAGGACTAGCGGGGACAGATACGCAGTATTTT. V gene TRBV30 combines with J gene TRBJ2-3; 12 nucleotides align to TRBD2. CDR1 is GTSNPN, CDR2 SVGIG, per germline (reference sequence). The CDR3 contains 15 residues. V was pared by 3 bases and J by 3 bases, with 4 bases of the junction left unmatched.

The chain joins TRBV11-2 to TRBJ2-7; D call uncertain. Trimming took off 1 base at V and 2 bases at J, with 12 bases between the two ends. Germline loops: CDR1 SGHAT, CDR2 FQNNGV. The CDR3 length is 15 residues. In DNA form, the CDR3 reads TGTGCCAGCAGCTTAGTATGGGCTTTGCCCTACGAGCAGTACTTC. Residues: CASSLVWALPYEQYF. The complete variable domain, with remaining parts taken from reference TRBV11-2 and TRBJ2-7, reads EAGVAQSPRYKIIEKRQSVAFWCNPISGHATLYWYQQILGQGPKLLIQFQNNGVVDDSQLPKDRFSAERLKGVDSTLKIQPAKLEDSAVYLCASSLVWALPYEQYFGPGTRLTVT.

The rearrangement links TRBV6-5 to TRBJ1-2; TRBD1 aligns across 7 bases. Germline CDR1 reads MNHEY; CDR2 reads SVGAGI. Trimming at V came to 1 base and at J to 4 bases, leaving 9 bases not matched to a gene. The CDR3 is made up of 16 amino acids. The CDR3 loop is CASSYLDRVGLYGYTF. The CDR3 bases are TGTGCCAGCAGTTACTTAGACAGGGTAGGGCTCTATGGCTACACCTTC.

The chain links TRBV11-2 to TRBJ2-5; 10 positions match TRBD2. The CDR3 spans 14 residues. Losses at the gene ends were 4 bases for V and 4 bases for J; bases not matched to a gene: 3. Germline V gene lookup returns CDR1 SGHAT and CDR2 FQNNGV. The CDR3 DNA is TGTGCCAGCAGCTCCGGGACTAGCGCAGAGACCCAGTACTTC. Amino acids: CASSSGTSAETQYF.

This chain uses TRBV4-3 with TRBJ2-4; TRBD1 aligns across 10 bases. The germline V gene has CDR1 LGHNA and CDR2 YSLEER. There are 17 residues in the CDR3. V gave up 3 bases and J gave up 8 bases; unmatched junction bases: 13. DNA of the CDR3: TGCGCCAGCAGCCACCCGGGACAGGGGTCCGGTGGAGACATTCAGTACTTC. Translating it yields CASSHPGQGSGGDIQYF.

The V gene is TRBV5-6, the J gene TRBJ1-2; D uncertain. Germline-derived CDR1 and CDR2 are SGHDT and YYEEEE. This CDR3 spans 13 amino acids. V dropped 3 bases and J dropped 6 bases, with 12 bases sitting between them. The CDR3 DNA is TGTGCCAGCAGCTCCGAACTACTTCATGGCTACACCTTC. It is translated as CASSSELLHGYTF.

The CDR3 loop is CASSQGQPQHF. The CDR3 DNA sequence: TGTGCCAGCAGCCAGGGTCAGCCCCAGCATTTT. The genes are TRBV12-3 or TRBV12-4 and TRBJ1-5; tentatively, D is TRBD1 (5 bases). The V and J ends lost 6 bases and 6 bases respectively, with 6 bases between them. The CDR3 is 11 amino acids.

The chain recombines TRBV19 with TRBJ2-7, with TRBD1 matching 9 bases. Trimming removed 5 bases from V and 8 bases from J; junction bases left unmatched: 10. The CDR3 totals 14 residues. Germline CDR1 and CDR2: LNHDA and SQIVND (reference sequence). The DNA for the CDR3 is TGTGCCAGTAGTGCCGGGACAGGGCTGAAGAAGCAGTACTTC. Protein product: CASSAGTGLKKQYF.

The CDR3 sequence is CASSPLEQGAKNIQYF. DNA for the CDR3: TGTGCCTCCAGCCCTCTTGAACAGGGGGCCAAAAACATTCAGTACTTC. V is TRBV9 and J is TRBJ2-4; 7 bases align to TRBD1. The CDR3 length is 16 residues. The junction had 14 bases not matched to a gene; V was cut back by 10 bases and J by 1 base. Looked up from germline, CDR1 is SGDLS and CDR2 is YYNGEE. Combining the CDR3 with reference TRBV9 and TRBJ2-4 gives the whole variable domain DSGVTQTPKHLITATGQRVTLRCSPRSGDLSVYWYQQSLDQGLQFLIQYYNGEERAKGNILERFSAQQFPDLHSELNLSSLELGDSALYFCASSPLEQGAKNIQYFGAGTRLSVL.

The gene calls are TRBV6-2 or TRBV6-3 and TRBJ2-7, with 9 positions matching TRBD2. J lost 2 bases, V lost 2 bases, and 1 base had no gene match. Looked up from germline, CDR1 is MNHEY and CDR2 is SVGEGT. The CDR3 is 14 amino acids. This CDR3 reads CASSYLAGPYEQYF. The CDR3 nucleotides read TGTGCCAGCAGTTACCTAGCGGGGCCCTACGAGCAGTACTTC.

The V gene is TRBV12-5, the J gene TRBJ2-5; D might be TRBD1 (6 bases). Trimming cost V 5 bases and J 2 bases, with 18 bases left between them. Germline CDR1 LGHNT, CDR2 FRNRAP. The CDR3 is made up of 16 amino acids. CDR3 in DNA: TGTGCTAGTGGTCGAAACAGGGTTAATCGGCAAGAGACCCAGTACTTC. Translation: CASGRNRVNRQETQYF.

This chain uses TRBV19 with TRBJ2-1; D may be TRBD2 (6 bases). The CDR3 runs 15 residues. Deletions cut 2 bases from V and 0 bases from J, with 8 bases between. Looked up from germline, CDR1 is LNHDA and CDR2 is SQIVND (reference sequence). CDR3 DNA: TGTGCCAGTAGTATATCCGGGAGCTCCTACAATGAGCAGTTCTTC. It is translated as CASSISGSSYNEQFF.